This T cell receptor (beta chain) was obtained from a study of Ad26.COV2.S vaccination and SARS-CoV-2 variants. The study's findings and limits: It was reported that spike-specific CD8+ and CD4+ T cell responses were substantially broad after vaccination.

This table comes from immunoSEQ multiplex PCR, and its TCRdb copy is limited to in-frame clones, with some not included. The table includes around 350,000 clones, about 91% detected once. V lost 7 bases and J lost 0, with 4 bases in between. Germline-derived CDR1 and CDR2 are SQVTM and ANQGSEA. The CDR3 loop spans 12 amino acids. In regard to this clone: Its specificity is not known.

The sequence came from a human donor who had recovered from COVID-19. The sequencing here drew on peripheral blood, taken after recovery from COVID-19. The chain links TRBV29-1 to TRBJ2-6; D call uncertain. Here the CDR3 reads CSADSGANVLTF. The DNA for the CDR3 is TGCAGCGCGGACTCTGGGGCCAACGTCCTGACTTTC.